The rows below give T cell receptor beta chains drawn from one sample of a study of OX40 agonist ivuxolimab in advanced cancers. Produced via immunoSEQ multiplex PCR; TCRdb's table is partial and in-frame only. This sample has approximately 98,000 clones, with about 80% found just once. This specimen consisted of CD4+ or CD8+ T cells sorted from blood, obtained in a trial of the OX40 agonist ivuxolimab. The receptors stem from an adult with an advanced solid tumor such as melanoma, head and neck, liver or kidney cancer. Each CDR3 is given with its conserved first and last residue. D genes are given only for firm matches. Some rows have no size entry. The others give once, few or many, or a class for an expanded clone.

d_call: TRBD1; j_call: TRBJ1-3; v_call: TRBV7-3; clone_size: -; cdr3_nt: TGTGCCAGCAGCTTCGGGACAGGGATTAGAAACACCATATATTTT; cdr3_aa: CASSFGTGIRNTIYF
d_call: -; j_call: TRBJ1-2; v_call: TRBV5-6; clone_size: -; cdr3_nt: TGTGCCAGCAGCTTGTTAGGTGGAGGTTGGGCTAACTATGGCTACACCTTC; cdr3_aa: CASSLLGGGWANYGYTF
d_call: -; j_call: TRBJ1-5; v_call: TRBV4-1; clone_size: -; cdr3_nt: TGCGCCAGCAGCCAAGATCGGGCAGGAGGTGGCAATCAGCCCCAGCATTTT; cdr3_aa: CASSQDRAGGGNQPQHF
d_call: -; j_call: TRBJ2-2; v_call: TRBV5-6; clone_size: -; cdr3_nt: TGTGCCAGCAGCTTTCCGGTCGGGTCGGCCGGGGAGCTGTTTTTT; cdr3_aa: CASSFPVGSAGELFF
d_call: -; j_call: TRBJ2-7; v_call: TRBV19; clone_size: once; cdr3_nt: TGTGCCAGTAGTCCCCGGGTTGGTGGGTACGAGCAGTACTTC; cdr3_aa: CASSPRVGGYEQYF
d_call: TRBD1; j_call: TRBJ1-3; v_call: TRBV5-1; clone_size: -; cdr3_nt: TGCGCCAGCACCCCCCCGGGACAGGGAGCCCCATCATATTTT; cdr3_aa: CASTPPGQGAPSYF
d_call: -; j_call: TRBJ2-7; v_call: TRBV27; clone_size: once; cdr3_nt: TGTGCCAGCAGTTTTGGGGTCACCTACGAGCAGTACTTC; cdr3_aa: CASSFGVTYEQYF
d_call: -; j_call: TRBJ2-3; v_call: TRBV20-1; clone_size: -; cdr3_nt: TGCAGTGCCCGAAAAGATACGCAGTATTTT; cdr3_aa: CSARKDTQYF
d_call: -; j_call: TRBJ2-6; v_call: TRBV5-4; clone_size: -; cdr3_nt: TGTGCCAGCAGCTTGGGGGGTCATGGGGCCAACGTCCTGACTTTC; cdr3_aa: CASSLGGHGANVLTF
d_call: TRBD2; j_call: TRBJ2-1; v_call: TRBV6-5; clone_size: -; cdr3_nt: TGTGCCAGCAGCCCTAGCGGGGGGGTCTACAATGAGCAGTTCTTC; cdr3_aa: CASSPSGGVYNEQFF
d_call: -; j_call: TRBJ2-4; v_call: TRBV7-2; clone_size: few; cdr3_nt: TGTGCCAGCAGCTTCGACGGGGACATTCAGTACTTC; cdr3_aa: CASSFDGDIQYF